This T cell receptor (beta chain) was sequenced in a study of cytomegalovirus exposure and HLA in healthy donors. Worth noting for this clone: This specimen includes other DNA sequences encoding the same CDR3.

In the PCR, 60 Vbeta and 13 Jbeta primers were used. Repertoires were generated with immunoSEQ multiplex PCR, while TCRdb's copy carries only in-frame clones and drops some. In the table there are 150,000 or so clones, more than 75% of which are singletons. Between the trimmed V and J ends, which lost 4 bases and 10 bases, there was a span of 28 bases. The CDR3 consists of 17 residues. Germline CDR1 reads LGHNT; CDR2 reads FRNRAP. The sequence derives from a middle-aged woman in good health and CMV-seronegative. The chain employs TRBV12-5 and TRBJ1-2; D perhaps matches TRBD1 (6 bases). Sequencing was carried out using PBMCs. CDR3 protein: CASGSLGTHAPQGHYTF. Written as DNA, the CDR3 is TGTGCTAGTGGTTCTCTTGGAACACATGCCCCCCAGGGACACTACACCTTC.